These 10 T cell receptor beta chains were sequenced from one sample in a study of T-cell memory formation after mild COVID-19. From the 5' RACE reads, TCRdb called clonotypes with MiXCR, one entry per CDR3 protein. The sample includes 220,000 or so distinct CDR3 sequences, around 8.8% of them seen just once. Sequences were obtained from PBMCs or a T cell subset sorted from them (not recorded which). Source of these receptors: a man between 18 and 29 years old who had mild COVID-19 (a few samples of this study predate the infection). Cell type and time point are not known.

The chain combines TRBV7-2 with TRBJ2-2; 14 bases are shared with TRBD2. Germline CDR1 reads SGHTA; CDR2 reads FQGNSA. CDR3 length equals 17 residues. V shed 4 bases, J shed 7 bases, and the junction held 8 bases outside the gene matches. DNA of the CDR3: TGTGCCAGCAGCTCCTGGGGGACTAGCGGGAGCCGCGGGGAGCTGTTTTTT. Protein product: CASSSWGTSGSRGELFF.

The rearrangement links TRBV2 to TRBJ1-1; D perhaps matches TRBD1 (5 bases). Germline V CDR1 and CDR2: SNHLY, FYNNEI. Trimming took 3 bases from V and 11 from J, leaving 10 bases between them. The CDR3 loop spans 11 amino acids. CDR3 sequence reads: CASSDEPGAFF. CDR3 in DNA: TGTGCCAGCAGTGATGAGCCAGGGGCTTTCTTT.

CDR3 sequence: CASSQDSLNQPQHF. The CDR3 bases are TGCGCCAGCAGCCAAGATAGTCTCAATCAGCCCCAGCATTTT. The gene calls are TRBV4-3 and TRBJ1-5; D uncertain. Trimming stripped 0 bases from V and 3 bases from J, with 6 bases between. CDR3 size: 14 residues. Germline V gives CDR1 LGHNA, CDR2 YSLEER.

This clonotype was found a few times. V is TRBV19 and J is TRBJ1-3; 8 bases are a match to TRBD1. In germline, CDR1 is LNHDA, CDR2 SQIVND (reference sequence). This CDR3 is 14 amino acids long. The junction had 5 bases not matched to a gene; V was cut back by 10 bases and J by 0 bases. The CDR3 sequence: CATGDRSSGNTIYF. In nucleotides, the CDR3 is TGTGCCACCGGGGACAGGAGCTCTGGAAACACCATATATTTT. The variable domain in full, completed from reference TRBV19 and TRBJ1-3, reads DGGITQSPKYLFRKEGQNVTLSCEQNLNHDAMYWYRQDPGQGLRLIYYSQIVNDFQKGDIAEGYSVSREKKESFPLTVTSAQKNPTAFYLCATGDRSSGNTIYFGEGSWLTVV.

This clonotype was detected once. The chain couples TRBV30 to TRBJ2-7; D is unclear. There are 11 residues in the CDR3. V was clipped by 8 bases and J by 2 bases, with 10 bases between them. Per the germline V gene, CDR1 is GTSNPN and CDR2 is SVGIG (reference sequence). The CDR3 DNA sequence: TGTGCCGGTGCATCCACCTACGAGCAGTACTTC. Translating it yields CAGASTYEQYF.

The rearrangement joins TRBV20-1 to TRBJ1-1, with 10 nucleotides matching TRBD1. CDR1 is DFQATT, CDR2 SNEGSKA, per germline (reference sequence). The CDR3 totals 15 residues. V was pared by 3 bases and J by 3 bases, with 7 bases of the junction left unmatched. CDR3 amino acids: CSASKPGTGDTEAFF. CDR3 bases: TGCAGTGCTAGTAAGCCCGGGACAGGGGACACTGAAGCTTTCTTT.

This clonotype was seen repeatedly, ten times or more. J is TRBJ2-5 and V is TRBV20-1; the match to TRBD1 covers 7 bases. V gave up 3 bases and J gave up 5 bases; unmatched junction bases: 12. Germline-derived CDR1 and CDR2 are DFQATT and SNEGSKA (reference sequence). The CDR3 covers 15 residues. CDR3 loop: CSARGLQGSVETQYF. The CDR3 DNA reads as TGCAGTGCTAGGGGTTTACAGGGGTCGGTTGAGACCCAGTACTTC.

This clonotype turned up a few times. The junction shows a germline mismatch at one end, possibly a read error. The rearrangement joins TRBV5-1 to TRBJ2-4; D gene unclear. Germline lookup yields CDR1 SGHRS and CDR2 YFSETQ. The CDR3 sequence is 13 residues long. CDR3 sequence (DNA): TGCGCCAGCAGCCCAACCGCCAAGAACATTCAGTACTTC. This codes for CASSPTAKNIQYF.

The chain is built from TRBV11-2 and TRBJ2-7; 9 positions match TRBD2. Looked up from germline, CDR1 is SGHAT and CDR2 is FQNNGV. J was trimmed by 6 bases and V by 4 bases; bases with no gene match: 4. The CDR3 loop spans 13 amino acids. CDR3: CASSSAGGLEQYF. The CDR3 DNA reads as TGTGCCAGCAGCTCGGCGGGGGGGCTCGAGCAGTACTTC.

This chain joins TRBV12-3 or TRBV12-4 and TRBJ2-1, with TRBD2 identical over 8 bases. The length of the CDR3 is 15 residues. With V trimmed by 6 bases and J by 6 bases, 10 bases remained unmatched. In nucleotides, the CDR3 is TGTGCCAGCAGCCCCCGGGAGGGGAGCTTCAATGAGCAGTTCTTC. It translates to CASSPREGSFNEQFF.